These T cell receptor beta chains were read from a single sample in a study of T cell repertoires in cytomegalovirus infection. MiXCR, applied by TCRdb to the reads, yields one record per CDR3 protein. The sample has some 350,000 distinct CDR3 sequences, over 15% seen once. The sequenced material came from PBMCs. The receptors were sampled from a human donor in good health (CMV status not recorded). Some clones in this sample may be carry-over from other donors' samples. Both conserved end residues are part of each CDR3. The order of the fields is V gene, D gene, J gene, clone size, CDR3 protein, CDR3 DNA. A D gene is named only where the DNA matches it firmly. Clone size appears in some rows only: once, few, many, or a class for an expanded clone.

v_gene: TRBV6-5; d_gene: .; j_gene: TRBJ1-4; abundance: once; CDR3aa: CASSYMGGDEKLFF; CDR3nt: TGTGCCAGCAGTTACATGGGGGGGGATGAAAAACTGTTTTTT
v_gene: TRBV12-3/TRBV12-4; d_gene: .; j_gene: TRBJ2-5; abundance: few; CDR3aa: CASSFWRDLKDQETQYF; CDR3nt: TGTGCCAGCAGTTTCTGGCGGGACCTGAAGGATCAAGAGACCCAGTACTTC
v_gene: TRBV7-2; d_gene: .; j_gene: TRBJ2-1; abundance: few; CDR3aa: CASSPWRDIMGNEQFF; CDR3nt: TGTGCCAGCAGCCCCTGGCGGGATATTATGGGCAATGAGCAGTTCTTC
v_gene: TRBV12-3/TRBV12-4; d_gene: .; j_gene: TRBJ2-3; abundance: .; CDR3aa: CASSLRVPADTQYF; CDR3nt: TGTGCCAGCAGTTTGCGGGTCCCGGCGGATACGCAGTATTTT
v_gene: TRBV27; d_gene: .; j_gene: TRBJ2-2; abundance: once; CDR3aa: CASLVGRNTGELFF; CDR3nt: TGTGCCAGCCTTGTGGGGCGGAACACCGGGGAGCTGTTTTTT
v_gene: TRBV12-3/TRBV12-4; d_gene: .; j_gene: TRBJ1-1; abundance: few; CDR3aa: CASRRRGGLSDTEAFF; CDR3nt: TGTGCCAGCAGGAGGAGGGGGGGGCTTTCGGACACTGAAGCTTTCTTT
v_gene: TRBV3-1; d_gene: .; j_gene: TRBJ1-2; abundance: few; CDR3aa: CASYHGTGGYTF; CDR3nt: TGTGCCAGCTATCACGGAACAGGGGGCTACACCTTC
v_gene: TRBV20-1; d_gene: .; j_gene: TRBJ2-4; abundance: .; CDR3aa: CSARGSVLAKNIQYF; CDR3nt: TGCAGTGCTAGAGGCAGTGTCCTAGCCAAAAACATTCAGTACTTC
v_gene: TRBV7-2; d_gene: .; j_gene: TRBJ2-3; abundance: many; CDR3aa: CASSLRGGQGTDTQYF; CDR3nt: TGTGCCAGCAGCCTCAGGGGGGGACAGGGCACAGATACGCAGTATTTT
v_gene: TRBV11-3; d_gene: TRBD2; j_gene: TRBJ2-3; abundance: few; CDR3aa: CASCPGLAGTSTDTQYF; CDR3nt: TGTGCCAGCTGCCCGGGACTAGCGGGGACTAGCACAGATACGCAGTATTTT
v_gene: TRBV2; d_gene: .; j_gene: TRBJ1-4; abundance: many; CDR3aa: CASSEWGTNEKLFF; CDR3nt: TGTGCCAGCAGTGAATGGGGGACGAATGAAAAACTGTTTTTT
v_gene: TRBV12-3/TRBV12-4; d_gene: TRBD1; j_gene: TRBJ1-2; abundance: many; CDR3aa: CASNQQGIRGNGYTF; CDR3nt: TGTGCCAGCAACCAACAGGGGATCAGAGGAAATGGCTACACCTTC
v_gene: TRBV2; d_gene: .; j_gene: TRBJ1-1; abundance: few; CDR3aa: CASVTDTEAFF; CDR3nt: TGTGCCAGCGTAACAGACACTGAAGCTTTCTTT
v_gene: TRBV7-2; d_gene: TRBD1; j_gene: TRBJ2-7; abundance: few; CDR3aa: CASSPYRGRSYEQYF; CDR3nt: TGTGCCAGCAGCCCGTACAGGGGGCGGTCCTACGAGCAGTACTTC
v_gene: TRBV7-2; d_gene: .; j_gene: TRBJ1-1; abundance: many; CDR3aa: CASSLGKGTEAFF; CDR3nt: TGTGCCAGCAGCTTAGGAAAAGGCACTGAAGCTTTCTTT
v_gene: TRBV7-2; d_gene: .; j_gene: TRBJ1-2; abundance: .; CDR3aa: CASSLDGGGDTF; CDR3nt: TGTGCCAGCAGCTTAGATGGGGGTGGCGACACCTTC
v_gene: TRBV20-1; d_gene: .; j_gene: TRBJ2-3; abundance: .; CDR3aa: CSARFADTQYF; CDR3nt: TGCAGTGCTAGGTTTGCAGATACGCAGTATTTT
v_gene: TRBV4-2; d_gene: .; j_gene: TRBJ1-1; abundance: many; CDR3aa: CASSHPLGNTEAFF; CDR3nt: TGTGCCAGCAGCCACCCCCTGGGTAACACTGAAGCTTTCTTT
v_gene: TRBV7-2; d_gene: .; j_gene: TRBJ2-7; abundance: many; CDR3aa: CASSLAWTVSSYEQYF; CDR3nt: TGTGCCAGCAGCTTAGCGTGGACAGTAAGCTCCTACGAGCAGTACTTC
v_gene: TRBV28; d_gene: .; j_gene: TRBJ1-2; abundance: .; CDR3aa: CASSWAATYGYTF; CDR3nt: TGTGCCAGCAGTTGGGCAGCTACCTATGGCTACACCTTC
v_gene: TRBV5-6; d_gene: .; j_gene: TRBJ1-1; abundance: few; CDR3aa: CASKGTARANTEAFF; CDR3nt: TGTGCCAGCAAAGGGACGGCAAGGGCGAACACTGAAGCTTTCTTT
v_gene: TRBV3-1; d_gene: TRBD2; j_gene: TRBJ2-1; abundance: .; CDR3aa: CASSRRRGRGRGNEQFF; CDR3nt: TGTGCCAGCAGCCGGCGTCGAGGGCGCGGGAGAGGCAATGAGCAGTTCTTC
v_gene: TRBV6-2/TRBV6-3; d_gene: TRBD1; j_gene: TRBJ1-1; abundance: few; CDR3aa: CASKTDRGYTEAFF; CDR3nt: TGTGCCAGCAAAACCGACAGGGGATACACTGAAGCTTTCTTT
v_gene: TRBV9; d_gene: .; j_gene: TRBJ1-1; abundance: once; CDR3aa: CASSVEQGRNTEACF; CDR3nt: TGTGCCAGCAGCGTAGAACAGGGTCGGAACACTGAAGCTTGCTTT
v_gene: TRBV29-1; d_gene: TRBD1; j_gene: TRBJ2-4; abundance: few; CDR3aa: CSADLGQGQNIQYF; CDR3nt: TGCAGCGCCGACCTGGGACAGGGACAAAACATTCAGTACTTC
v_gene: TRBV19; d_gene: TRBD1; j_gene: TRBJ1-6; abundance: few; CDR3aa: CASSMPGQGNSPLHF; CDR3nt: TGTGCCAGTAGTATGCCGGGACAGGGAAACTCACCCCTCCACTTT
v_gene: TRBV19; d_gene: TRBD1; j_gene: TRBJ1-5; abundance: many; CDR3aa: CASSDRGEAQHF; CDR3nt: TGTGCCAGTAGCGACAGGGGGGAAGCCCAGCATTTT
v_gene: TRBV6-2/TRBV6-3; d_gene: .; j_gene: TRBJ2-2; abundance: .; CDR3aa: CASSYSWGMIGELFF; CDR3nt: TGTGCCAGCAGTTACTCGTGGGGTATGATCGGGGAGCTGTTTTTT
v_gene: TRBV19; d_gene: .; j_gene: TRBJ1-5; abundance: few; CDR3aa: CASSIGGWPQHF; CDR3nt: TGTGCCAGTAGTATTGGGGGGTGGCCCCAGCATTTT
v_gene: TRBV6-7; d_gene: .; j_gene: TRBJ2-3; abundance: .; CDR3aa: CASSKRATDTDTQYF; CDR3nt: TGTGCCAGCAGTAAAAGGGCTACCGACACAGATACGCAGTATTTT
v_gene: TRBV20-1; d_gene: TRBD2; j_gene: TRBJ2-1; abundance: few; CDR3aa: CSARELAGAYNEQFF; CDR3nt: TGCAGTGCTAGAGAACTAGCGGGAGCCTACAATGAGCAGTTCTTC
v_gene: TRBV7-9; d_gene: TRBD1; j_gene: TRBJ1-2; abundance: .; CDR3aa: CASSSSTDRGYYGYTF; CDR3nt: TGTGCCAGCAGCTCCAGTACGGACAGGGGGTACTATGGCTACACCTTC
v_gene: TRBV6-5; d_gene: TRBD1; j_gene: TRBJ1-1; abundance: .; CDR3aa: CASRRTGGSGAFF; CDR3nt: TGTGCCAGCAGAAGGACAGGGGGCTCGGGAGCTTTCTTT
v_gene: TRBV7-2; d_gene: .; j_gene: TRBJ2-3; abundance: many; CDR3aa: CASSQPSGDGRDTQYF; CDR3nt: TGTGCCAGCAGTCAACCATCGGGAGACGGACGCGATACGCAGTATTTT
v_gene: TRBV15; d_gene: .; j_gene: TRBJ2-3; abundance: .; CDR3aa: CATSGPSRGTDTQYF; CDR3nt: TGTGCCACCAGCGGACCGTCTCGTGGCACAGATACGCAGTATTTT
v_gene: TRBV28; d_gene: .; j_gene: TRBJ1-2; abundance: many; CDR3aa: CASSLGRRGYTF; CDR3nt: TGTGCCAGCAGTTTGGGTAGGCGCGGCTACACCTTC
v_gene: TRBV11-2; d_gene: .; j_gene: TRBJ1-2; abundance: .; CDR3aa: CASSLFEAVGGYTF; CDR3nt: TGTGCCAGCAGCTTATTCGAGGCCGTCGGCGGCTACACCTTC
v_gene: TRBV7-2; d_gene: .; j_gene: TRBJ2-1; abundance: .; CDR3aa: CASSTISSSYNEQFF; CDR3nt: TGTGCCAGCAGTACAATTAGCTCGTCCTACAATGAGCAGTTCTTC
v_gene: TRBV11-2; d_gene: TRBD2; j_gene: TRBJ2-2; abundance: .; CDR3aa: CASNPRGGGTGELFF; CDR3nt: TGTGCCAGCAACCCTCGGGGGGGCGGCACCGGGGAGCTGTTTTTT
v_gene: TRBV7-9; d_gene: TRBD2; j_gene: TRBJ2-7; abundance: many; CDR3aa: CASSSRSGEGNSYEQYF; CDR3nt: TGTGCCAGCAGCTCTCGTAGCGGGGAAGGAAACTCCTACGAGCAGTACTTC
v_gene: TRBV7-9; d_gene: TRBD2; j_gene: TRBJ2-1; abundance: many; CDR3aa: CASSLVLAGVHEQFF; CDR3nt: TGTGCCAGCAGCTTAGTACTAGCGGGAGTTCATGAGCAGTTCTTC
v_gene: TRBV2; d_gene: .; j_gene: TRBJ1-6; abundance: .; CDR3aa: CASSVEGLGSPLHF; CDR3nt: TGTGCCAGCAGTGTAGAGGGACTGGGATCACCCCTCCACTTT
v_gene: TRBV7-2; d_gene: TRBD2; j_gene: TRBJ2-1; abundance: few; CDR3aa: CASSLVLLAGNNEQFF; CDR3nt: TGTGCCAGCAGCTTAGTTTTGCTAGCGGGTAACAATGAGCAGTTCTTC